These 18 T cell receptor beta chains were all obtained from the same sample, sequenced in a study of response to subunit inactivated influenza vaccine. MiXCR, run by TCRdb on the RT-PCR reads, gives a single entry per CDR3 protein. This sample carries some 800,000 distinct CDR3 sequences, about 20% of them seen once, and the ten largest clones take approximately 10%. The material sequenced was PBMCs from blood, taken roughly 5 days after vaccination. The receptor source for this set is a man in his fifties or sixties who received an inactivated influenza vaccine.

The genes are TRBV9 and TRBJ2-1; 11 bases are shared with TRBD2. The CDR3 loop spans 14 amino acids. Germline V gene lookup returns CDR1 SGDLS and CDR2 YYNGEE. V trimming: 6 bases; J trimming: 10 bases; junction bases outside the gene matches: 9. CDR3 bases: TGTGCCAGCAACGAACTAGCGGGAGCTGGAGAGCAGTTCTTC. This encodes CASNELAGAGEQFF.

The CDR3 reads CAISPTQNTGELFF. As DNA, the CDR3 is TGTGCCATCTCGCCGACACAAAACACCGGGGAGCTGTTTTTT. The chain combines TRBV10-3 with TRBJ2-2; D call uncertain. CDR1 is ENHRY and CDR2 is SYGVKD in the germline V gene. With 8 bases removed from V and 2 bases from J, the gap between germline ends came to 12 bases. CDR3 length: 14 amino acids.

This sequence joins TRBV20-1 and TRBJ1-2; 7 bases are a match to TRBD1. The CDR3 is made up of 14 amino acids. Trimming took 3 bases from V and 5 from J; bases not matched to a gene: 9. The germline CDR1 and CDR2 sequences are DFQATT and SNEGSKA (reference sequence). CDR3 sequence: CSASPYRQGYGYTF. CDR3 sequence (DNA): TGCAGTGCTAGTCCATACCGACAGGGTTATGGCTACACCTTC.

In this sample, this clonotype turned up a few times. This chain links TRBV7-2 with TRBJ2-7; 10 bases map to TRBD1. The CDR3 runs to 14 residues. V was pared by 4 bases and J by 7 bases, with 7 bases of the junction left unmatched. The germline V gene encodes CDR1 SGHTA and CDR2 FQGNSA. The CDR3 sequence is CASSYRDRGGEQYF. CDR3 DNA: TGTGCCAGCAGCTACCGGGACAGGGGTGGAGAGCAGTACTTC.

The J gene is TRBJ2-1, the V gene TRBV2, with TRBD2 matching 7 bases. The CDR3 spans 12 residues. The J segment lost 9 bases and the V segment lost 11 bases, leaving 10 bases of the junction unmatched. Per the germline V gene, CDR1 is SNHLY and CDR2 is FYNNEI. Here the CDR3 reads CARRIERGEQFF. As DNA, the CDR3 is TGTGCCCGCCGGATTGAGCGGGGTGAGCAGTTCTTC.

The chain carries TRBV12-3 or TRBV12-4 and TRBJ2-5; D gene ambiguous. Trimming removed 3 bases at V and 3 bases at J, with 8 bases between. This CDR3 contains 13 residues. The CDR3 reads CASSFGLKETQYF. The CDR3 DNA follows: TGTGCCAGCAGTTTCGGCCTTAAAGAGACCCAGTACTTC.

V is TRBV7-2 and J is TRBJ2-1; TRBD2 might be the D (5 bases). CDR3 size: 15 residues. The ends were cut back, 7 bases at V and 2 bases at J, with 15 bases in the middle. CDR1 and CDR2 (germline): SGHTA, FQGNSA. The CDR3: CASTLDGNPYNEQFF. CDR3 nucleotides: TGTGCCAGCACCCTTGACGGGAACCCCTACAATGAGCAGTTCTTC.

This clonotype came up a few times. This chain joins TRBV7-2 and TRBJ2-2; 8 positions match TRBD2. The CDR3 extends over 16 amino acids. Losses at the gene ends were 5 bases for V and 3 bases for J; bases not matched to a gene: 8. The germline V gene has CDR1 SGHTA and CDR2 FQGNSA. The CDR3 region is CASSPSGGAYTGELFF. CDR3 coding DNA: TGTGCCAGCAGCCCATCCGGGGGGGCGTACACCGGGGAGCTGTTTTTT. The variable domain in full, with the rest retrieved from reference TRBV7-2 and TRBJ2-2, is GAGVSQSPSNKVTEKGKDVELRCDPISGHTALYWYRQSLGQGLEFLIYFQGNSAPDKSGLPSDRFSAERTGGSVSTLTIQRTQQEDSAVYLCASSPSGGAYTGELFFGEGSRLTVL.

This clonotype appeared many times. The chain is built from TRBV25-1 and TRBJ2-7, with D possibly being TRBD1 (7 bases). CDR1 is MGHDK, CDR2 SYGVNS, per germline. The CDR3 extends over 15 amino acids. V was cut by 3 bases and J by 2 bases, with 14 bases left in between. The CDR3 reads CASSDSVRGAYEQYF. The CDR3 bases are TGTGCCAGCAGTGATTCGGTCAGGGGGGCCTACGAGCAGTACTTC.

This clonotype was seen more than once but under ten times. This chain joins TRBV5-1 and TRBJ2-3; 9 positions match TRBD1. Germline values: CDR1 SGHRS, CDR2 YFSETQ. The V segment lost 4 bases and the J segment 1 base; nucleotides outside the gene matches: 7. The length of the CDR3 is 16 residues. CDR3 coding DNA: TGCGCCAGCAGCGCCGGGACAGGGACACGCACAGATACGCAGTATTTT. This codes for CASSAGTGTRTDTQYF.

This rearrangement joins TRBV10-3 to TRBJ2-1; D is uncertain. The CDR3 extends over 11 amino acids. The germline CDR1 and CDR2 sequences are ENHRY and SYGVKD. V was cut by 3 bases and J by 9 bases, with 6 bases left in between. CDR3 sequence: CAISDEGEQFF. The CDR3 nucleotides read TGTGCCATCAGTGACGAAGGTGAGCAGTTCTTC.

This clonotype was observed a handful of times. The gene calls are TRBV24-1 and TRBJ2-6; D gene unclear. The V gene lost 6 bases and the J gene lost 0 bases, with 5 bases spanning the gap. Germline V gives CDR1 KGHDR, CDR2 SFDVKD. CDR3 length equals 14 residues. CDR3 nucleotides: TGTGCCACCAGTCCGGACTCTGGGGCCAACGTCCTGACTTTC. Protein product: CATSPDSGANVLTF.

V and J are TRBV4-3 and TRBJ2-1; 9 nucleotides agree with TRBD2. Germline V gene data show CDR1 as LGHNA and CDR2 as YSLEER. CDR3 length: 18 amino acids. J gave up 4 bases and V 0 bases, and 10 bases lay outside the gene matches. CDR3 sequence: CASSQETAGGPQYNEQFF. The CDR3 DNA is TGCGCCAGCAGCCAAGAGACGGCGGGGGGGCCTCAATACAATGAGCAGTTCTTC.

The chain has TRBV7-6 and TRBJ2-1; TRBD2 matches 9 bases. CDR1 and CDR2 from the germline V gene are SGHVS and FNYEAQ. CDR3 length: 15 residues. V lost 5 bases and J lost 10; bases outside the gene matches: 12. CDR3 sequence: CASSPRQGLAGEQFF. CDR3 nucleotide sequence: TGTGCCAGCAGCCCCAGACAGGGACTAGCAGGGGAGCAGTTCTTC.

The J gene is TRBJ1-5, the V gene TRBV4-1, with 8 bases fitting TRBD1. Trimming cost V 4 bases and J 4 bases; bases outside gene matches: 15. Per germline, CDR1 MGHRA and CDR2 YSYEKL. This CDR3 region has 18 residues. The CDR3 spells CASSRGQVRLKQNQPQHF. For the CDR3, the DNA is TGCGCCAGCAGCCGGGGACAGGTTCGATTGAAACAGAATCAGCCCCAGCATTTT.

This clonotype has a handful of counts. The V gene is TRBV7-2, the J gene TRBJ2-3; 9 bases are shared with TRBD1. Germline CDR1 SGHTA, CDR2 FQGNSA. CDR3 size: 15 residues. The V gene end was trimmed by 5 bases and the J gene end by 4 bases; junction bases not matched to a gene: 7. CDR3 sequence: CASSRRGQGADTQYF. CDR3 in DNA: TGTGCCAGCAGCCGGAGGGGACAGGGTGCAGATACGCAGTATTTT.

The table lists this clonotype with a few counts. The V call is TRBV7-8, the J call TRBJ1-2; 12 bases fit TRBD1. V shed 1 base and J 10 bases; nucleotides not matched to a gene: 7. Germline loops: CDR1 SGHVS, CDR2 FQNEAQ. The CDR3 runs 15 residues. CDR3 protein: CASSLGGTGGSDYTF. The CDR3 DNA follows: TGTGCCAGCAGCTTAGGAGGGACAGGGGGCTCTGACTACACCTTC.

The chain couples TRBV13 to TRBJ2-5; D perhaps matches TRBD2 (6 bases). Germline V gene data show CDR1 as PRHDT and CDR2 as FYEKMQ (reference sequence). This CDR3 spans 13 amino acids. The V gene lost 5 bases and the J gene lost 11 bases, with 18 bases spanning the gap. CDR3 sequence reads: CASSTGLLKSQYF. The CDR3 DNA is TGTGCCAGCAGCACGGGACTCCTAAAGTCTCAGTACTTC.